This is a list of T cell receptor beta chains from one sample in a study of CXCR3-negative and CXCR3-positive naive CD8 T cells. One entry per CDR3 protein, without DNA, is what TCRdb gives after re-calling the 5' RACE reads. The table lists over 100,000 distinct CDR3 sequences, with roughly 0.29% in the top ten. Material: naive CXCR3- CD8+ T cells from blood. The receptors shown here come from a human donor in good health. Some clones in this sample may be carry-over from other donors' samples. Both conserved end residues are part of each CDR3.

V gene,J gene,CDR3 length,CDR3 protein
TRBV29-1,TRBJ2-3,16,CSVEGWEATSTDTQYF
TRBV5-1,TRBJ2-5,11,CASTQKETQYF
TRBV4-3,TRBJ2-2,17,CASSQDLGGGGTGELFF
TRBV7-7,TRBJ2-5,15,CASSLGNTGEETQYF
TRBV10-1,TRBJ2-2,15,CASSDWDRNTGELFF
TRBV29-1,TRBJ1-1,14,CSVQTGGLGTEAFF
TRBV10-3,TRBJ1-1,15,CAISEGQGGRTEAFF
TRBV7-9,TRBJ2-7,15,CASSLFLGRSYEQYF
TRBV6-2/TRBV6-3,TRBJ2-1,12,CASIGGGYEQFF
TRBV10-3,TRBJ1-1,14,CAISDPAGNTEAFF
TRBV14,TRBJ2-1,15,CASSQELAGRHEQFF
TRBV13,TRBJ1-1,11,CASSLRSEAFF
TRBV29-1,TRBJ1-1,11,CSSGGDTEAFF
TRBV10-1,TRBJ2-7,15,CASSEGASDRYEQYF
TRBV15,TRBJ2-7,14,CATSRDLGSYEQYF
TRBV7-9,TRBJ2-2,18,CASSLIPGTTSNTGELFF
TRBV3-1,TRBJ2-7,13,CASSQEDWAEQYF
TRBV7-6,TRBJ2-3,15,CASSLGEAGTDTQYF
TRBV30,TRBJ2-7,11,CAWSISYEQYF
TRBV7-9,TRBJ1-1,16,CASSLVGVTVDTEAFF
TRBV29-1,TRBJ2-4,11,CSVEGEGQPYF
TRBV9,TRBJ2-3,14,CASSVGLATDTQYF
TRBV9,TRBJ2-1,15,CASSVEQGAYNEQFF
TRBV5-6,TRBJ2-2,12,CASSLFTGELFF
TRBV6-2/TRBV6-3,TRBJ2-7,13,CASSGLGAYEQYF
TRBV9,TRBJ1-2,14,CASSVGDSNYGYTF
TRBV5-1,TRBJ2-2,21,CASSGFPDTSGGDANTGELFF
TRBV20-1,TRBJ1-2,12,CSAYRGDGGYTF
TRBV19,TRBJ2-7,15,CASSIVQDGIYEQYF
TRBV20-1,TRBJ2-2,19,CSARDLAGQASANTGELFF
TRBV7-6,TRBJ1-2,16,CASSLGTGDLSYGYTF
TRBV28,TRBJ1-1,14,CASSHRGQATEAFF
TRBV6-6,TRBJ2-2,19,CASSYPGTSGGKNTGELFF
TRBV9,TRBJ1-1,13,CASSVGDSTEAFF
TRBV12-3/TRBV12-4,TRBJ2-5,14,CASSFGRGGETQYF
TRBV21-1,TRBJ2-3,18,CASSPEETSGRVKDTQYF
TRBV29-1,TRBJ2-7,14,CSNRTGGAGDEQYF
TRBV12-3/TRBV12-4,TRBJ2-7,11,CASSFGGYPDF
TRBV7-9,TRBJ2-7,14,CASSSGQGPWEQYF
TRBV14,TRBJ2-1,16,CASSHYRGTRDNEQFF
TRBV6-2/TRBV6-3,TRBJ1-5,15,CASRHPDGRNQPQHF
TRBV2,TRBJ2-4,11,CASQAKNIQYF
TRBV6-5,TRBJ2-2,17,CASSYSGGHDNTGELFF
TRBV27,TRBJ2-3,15,CASSASGSWVDTQYF
TRBV28,TRBJ2-5,13,CASSPGGDETQYF
TRBV6-2/TRBV6-3,TRBJ2-5,16,CASSYAAPSSQETQYF
TRBV29-1,TRBJ2-5,14,CSVEYMGGQETQYF
TRBV6-2/TRBV6-3,TRBJ2-1,15,CASSYSWGGYNEQFF
TRBV6-5,TRBJ1-2,15,CASSYSMAGSYGYTF
TRBV12-3/TRBV12-4,TRBJ1-2,18,CASSLALSGTGNNYGYTF
TRBV7-9,TRBJ2-5,14,CASSSQYPEETQYF
TRBV5-1,TRBJ2-3,12,CASSPGADTQYF
TRBV7-3,TRBJ2-1,15,CASSPGATAYNEQFF
TRBV29-1,TRBJ2-7,15,CSVEGPAVGPYEQYF